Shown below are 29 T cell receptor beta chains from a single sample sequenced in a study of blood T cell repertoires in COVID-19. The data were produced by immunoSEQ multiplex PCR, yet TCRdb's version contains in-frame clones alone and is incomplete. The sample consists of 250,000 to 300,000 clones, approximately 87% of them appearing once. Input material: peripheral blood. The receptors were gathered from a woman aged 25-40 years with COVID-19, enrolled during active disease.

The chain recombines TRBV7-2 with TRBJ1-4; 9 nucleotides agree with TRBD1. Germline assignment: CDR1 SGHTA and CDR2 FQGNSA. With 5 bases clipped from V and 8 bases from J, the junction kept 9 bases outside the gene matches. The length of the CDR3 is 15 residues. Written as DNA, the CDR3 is TGTGCCAGCAGCGCCTCCGGGACAGGGAGGGAAAAACTGTTTTTT. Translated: CASSASGTGREKLFF.

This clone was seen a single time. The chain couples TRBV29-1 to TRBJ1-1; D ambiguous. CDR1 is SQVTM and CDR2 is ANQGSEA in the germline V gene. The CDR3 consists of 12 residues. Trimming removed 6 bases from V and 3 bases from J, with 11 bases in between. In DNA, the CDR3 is TGCAGCGTCCCCTATAGAGACACTGAAGCTTTCTTT. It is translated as CSVPYRDTEAFF.

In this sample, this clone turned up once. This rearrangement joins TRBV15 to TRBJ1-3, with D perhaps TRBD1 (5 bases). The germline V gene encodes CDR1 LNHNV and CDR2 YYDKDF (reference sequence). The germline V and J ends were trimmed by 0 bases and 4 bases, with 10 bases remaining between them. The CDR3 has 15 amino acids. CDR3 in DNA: TGTGCCACCAGCAGAGATCCCACAGGAGGAAACACCATATATTTT. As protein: CATSRDPTGGNTIYF.

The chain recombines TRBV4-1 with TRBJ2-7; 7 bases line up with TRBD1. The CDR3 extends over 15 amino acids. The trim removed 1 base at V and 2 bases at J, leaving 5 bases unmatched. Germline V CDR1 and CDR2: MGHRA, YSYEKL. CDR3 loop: CASSQGQGGPYEQYF. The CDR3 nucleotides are TGCGCCAGCAGCCAAGGACAGGGTGGACCCTACGAGCAGTACTTC.

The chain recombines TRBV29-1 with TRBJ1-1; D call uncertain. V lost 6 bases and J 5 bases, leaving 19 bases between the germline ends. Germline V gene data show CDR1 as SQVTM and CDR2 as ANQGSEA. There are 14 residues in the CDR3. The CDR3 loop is CSVPGSGGWTEAFF. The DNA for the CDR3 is TGCAGCGTCCCCGGTTCGGGAGGATGGACTGAAGCTTTCTTT.

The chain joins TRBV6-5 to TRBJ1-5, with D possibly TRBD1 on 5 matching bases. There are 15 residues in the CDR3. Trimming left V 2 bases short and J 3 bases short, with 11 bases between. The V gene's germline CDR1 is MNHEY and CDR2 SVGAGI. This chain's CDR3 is CASSYDDRNNQPQHF. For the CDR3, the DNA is TGTGCCAGCAGTTACGATGACAGAAACAATCAGCCCCAGCATTTT.

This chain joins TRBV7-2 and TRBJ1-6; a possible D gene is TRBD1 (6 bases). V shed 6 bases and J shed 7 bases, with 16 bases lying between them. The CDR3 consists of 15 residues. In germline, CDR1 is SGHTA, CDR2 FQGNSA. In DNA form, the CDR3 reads TGTGCCAGCAGAGTTCCGGGACACCTGAATTCACCCCTCCACTTT. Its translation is CASRVPGHLNSPLHF.

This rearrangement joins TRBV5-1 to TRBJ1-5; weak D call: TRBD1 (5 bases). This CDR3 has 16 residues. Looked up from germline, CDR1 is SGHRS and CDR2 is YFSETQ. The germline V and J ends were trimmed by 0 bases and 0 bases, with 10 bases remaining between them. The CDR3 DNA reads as TGCGCCAGCAGCTTGGGAGACAGTAATAGCAATCAGCCCCAGCATTTT. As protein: CASSLGDSNSNQPQHF.

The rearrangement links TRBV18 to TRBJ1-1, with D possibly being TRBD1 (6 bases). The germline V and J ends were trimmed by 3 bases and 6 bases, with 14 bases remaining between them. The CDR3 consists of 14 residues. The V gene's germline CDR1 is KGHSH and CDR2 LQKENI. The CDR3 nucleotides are TGTGCCAGCTCACCCGGACAGAGGACTTCTGAAGCTTTCTTT. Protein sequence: CASSPGQRTSEAFF.

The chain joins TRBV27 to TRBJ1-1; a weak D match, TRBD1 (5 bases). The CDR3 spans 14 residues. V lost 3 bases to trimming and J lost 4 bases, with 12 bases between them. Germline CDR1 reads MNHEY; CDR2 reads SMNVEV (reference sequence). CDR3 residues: CASSFLGPLTEAFF. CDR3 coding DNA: TGTGCCAGCAGTTTTTTGGGGCCCCTCACTGAAGCTTTCTTT.

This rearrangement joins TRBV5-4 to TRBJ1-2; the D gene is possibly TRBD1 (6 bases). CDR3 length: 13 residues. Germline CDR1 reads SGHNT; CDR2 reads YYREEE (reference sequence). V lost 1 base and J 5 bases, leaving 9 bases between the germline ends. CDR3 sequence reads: CASSLSGVYGYTF. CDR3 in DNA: TGTGCCAGCAGCTTGTCAGGGGTTTATGGCTACACCTTC.

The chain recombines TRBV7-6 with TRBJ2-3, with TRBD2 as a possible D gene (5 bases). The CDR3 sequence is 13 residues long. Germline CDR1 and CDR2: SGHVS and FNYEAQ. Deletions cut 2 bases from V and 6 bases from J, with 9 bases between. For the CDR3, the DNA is TGTGCCAGCAGCTTAATGGAGGCCGATACGCAGTATTTT. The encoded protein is CASSLMEADTQYF.

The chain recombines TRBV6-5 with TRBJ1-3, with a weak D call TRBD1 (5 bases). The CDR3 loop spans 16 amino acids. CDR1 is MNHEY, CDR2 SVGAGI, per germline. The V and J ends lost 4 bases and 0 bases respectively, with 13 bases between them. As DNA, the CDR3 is TGTGCCAGCAGTTCAGACAGAACGTACTCTGGAAACACCATATATTTT. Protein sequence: CASSSDRTYSGNTIYF.

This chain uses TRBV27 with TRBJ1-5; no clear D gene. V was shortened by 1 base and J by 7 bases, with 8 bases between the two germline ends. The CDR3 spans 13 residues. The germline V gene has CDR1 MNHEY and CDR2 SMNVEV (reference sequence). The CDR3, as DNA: TGTGCCAGCAGTTTATACTTGGGCCAGCCCCAGCATTTT. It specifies CASSLYLGQPQHF.

The CDR3 nucleotides are TGTGCCAGCAGCTTATATAGAGGATCGGCAGATACGCAGTATTTT. Encoded protein: CASSLYRGSADTQYF. The rearrangement joins TRBV7-8 to TRBJ2-3; D gene ambiguous. The CDR3 runs 15 residues. Germline CDR1 and CDR2: SGHVS and FQNEAQ. V was clipped by 2 bases and J by 4 bases, with 13 bases between them.

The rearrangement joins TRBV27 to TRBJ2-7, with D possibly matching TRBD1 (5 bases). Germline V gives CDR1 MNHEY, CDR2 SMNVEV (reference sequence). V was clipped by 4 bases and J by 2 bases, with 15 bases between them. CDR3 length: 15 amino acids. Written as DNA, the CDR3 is TGTGCCAGCAGTTCCAGGGTTAGATTAGCCTACGAGCAGTACTTC. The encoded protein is CASSSRVRLAYEQYF.

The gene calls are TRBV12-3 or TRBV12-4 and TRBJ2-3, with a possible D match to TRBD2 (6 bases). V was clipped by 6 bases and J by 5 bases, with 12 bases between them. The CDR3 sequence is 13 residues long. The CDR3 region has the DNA TGTGCCAGCAGGACTAGACAGCAAGATACGCAGTATTTT. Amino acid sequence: CASRTRQQDTQYF.

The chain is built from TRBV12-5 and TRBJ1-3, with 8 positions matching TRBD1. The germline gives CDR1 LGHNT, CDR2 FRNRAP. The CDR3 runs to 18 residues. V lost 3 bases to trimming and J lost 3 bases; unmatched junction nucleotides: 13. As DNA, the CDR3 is TGTGCTAGTGGTTTCGGTCGAACCGGGACAGGCTTTGGAAACACCATATATTTT. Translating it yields CASGFGRTGTGFGNTIYF.

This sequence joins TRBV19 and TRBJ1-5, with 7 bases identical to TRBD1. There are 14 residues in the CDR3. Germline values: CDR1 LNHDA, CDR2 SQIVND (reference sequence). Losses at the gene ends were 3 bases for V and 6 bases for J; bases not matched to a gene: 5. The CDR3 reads CASSIGGGGQPQHF. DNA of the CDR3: TGTGCCAGTAGTATCGGAGGGGGCGGTCAGCCCCAGCATTTT.

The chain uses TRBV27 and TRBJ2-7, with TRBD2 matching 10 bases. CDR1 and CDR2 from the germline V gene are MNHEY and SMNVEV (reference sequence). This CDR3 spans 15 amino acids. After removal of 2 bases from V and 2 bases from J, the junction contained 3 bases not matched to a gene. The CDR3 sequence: CASSLSGGDAYEQYF. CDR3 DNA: TGTGCCAGCAGTTTAAGCGGGGGGGACGCCTACGAGCAGTACTTC.

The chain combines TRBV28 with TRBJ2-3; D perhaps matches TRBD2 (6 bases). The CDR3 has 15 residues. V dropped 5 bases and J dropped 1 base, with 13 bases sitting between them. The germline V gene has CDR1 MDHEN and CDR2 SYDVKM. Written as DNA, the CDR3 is TGTGCCAGCAGTCCAAGGACTATCCGCACAGATACGCAGTATTTT. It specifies CASSPRTIRTDTQYF.

CDR3 in DNA: TGTGCCAGCAGAGGACACTCCGGCTCCTACGAGCAGTACTTC. Protein: CASRGHSGSYEQYF. The chain has TRBV28 and TRBJ2-7; D possibly corresponds to TRBD1 (5 bases). CDR1 MDHEN and CDR2 SYDVKM come from the germline V gene. The length of the CDR3 is 14 residues. Trimming pared 6 bases from V and 0 bases from J, leaving 12 bases between.

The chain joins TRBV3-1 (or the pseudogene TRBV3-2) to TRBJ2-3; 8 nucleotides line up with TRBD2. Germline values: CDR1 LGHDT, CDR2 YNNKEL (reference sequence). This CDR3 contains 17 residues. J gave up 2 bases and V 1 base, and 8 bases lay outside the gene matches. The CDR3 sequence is CASSQGPGGAFTDTQYF. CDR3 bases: TGTGCCAGCAGCCAAGGCCCCGGGGGGGCATTCACAGATACGCAGTATTTT.

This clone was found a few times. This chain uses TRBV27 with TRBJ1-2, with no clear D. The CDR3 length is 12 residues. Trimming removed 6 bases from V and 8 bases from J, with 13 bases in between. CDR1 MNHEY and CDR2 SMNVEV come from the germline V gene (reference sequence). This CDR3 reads CASRSGARGYTF. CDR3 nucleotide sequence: TGTGCCAGCAGATCGGGTGCGAGGGGCTACACCTTC.

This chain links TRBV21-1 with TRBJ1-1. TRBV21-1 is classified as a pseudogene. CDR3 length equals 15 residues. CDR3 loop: CASSKAWGENTEAFF. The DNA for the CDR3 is TGTGCCAGCAGCAAAGCTTGGGGGGAGAACACTGAAGCTTTCTTT.

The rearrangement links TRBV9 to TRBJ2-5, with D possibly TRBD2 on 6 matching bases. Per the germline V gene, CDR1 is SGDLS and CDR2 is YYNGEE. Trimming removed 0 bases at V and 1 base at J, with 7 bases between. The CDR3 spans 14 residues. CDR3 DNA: TGTGCCAGCAGCGTAGGCGGGGTCCAAGAGACCCAGTACTTC. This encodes CASSVGGVQETQYF.

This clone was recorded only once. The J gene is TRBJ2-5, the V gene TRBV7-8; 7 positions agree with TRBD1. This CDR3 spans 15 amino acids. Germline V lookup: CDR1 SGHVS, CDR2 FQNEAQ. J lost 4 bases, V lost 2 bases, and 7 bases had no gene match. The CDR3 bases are TGTGCCAGCAGCTTAAAACCAGGGGGATCAGAGACCCAGTACTTC. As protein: CASSLKPGGSETQYF.

The CDR3: CASSGPDRGPGNTIYF. The CDR3 DNA reads TGTGCCAGTAGTGGTCCAGACAGGGGCCCTGGAAACACCATATATTTT. This chain uses TRBV19 with TRBJ1-3, with 8 bases fitting TRBD1. The V gene end was trimmed by 5 bases and the J gene end by 2 bases; junction bases not matched to a gene: 8. Germline lookup yields CDR1 LNHDA and CDR2 SQIVND (reference sequence). This CDR3 region has 16 residues.

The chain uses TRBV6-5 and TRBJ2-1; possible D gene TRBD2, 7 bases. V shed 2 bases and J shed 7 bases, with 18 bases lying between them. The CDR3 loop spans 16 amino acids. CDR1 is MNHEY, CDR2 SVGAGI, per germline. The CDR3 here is CASSYEGGLTLNEQFF. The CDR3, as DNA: TGTGCCAGCAGTTACGAGGGGGGGTTAACCCTTAATGAGCAGTTCTTC.